The T cell receptor beta chain described here comes from a study of regulatory T cells in long-lasting Graves disease. The time point denotes: newly diagnosed GD, antithyroid drugs for less than 3 months. The TCR library was made from RNA extracted from PBMCs. In building TCR beta libraries, iRepertoire HTBI primers were used together with Arm-PCR of CDR3 regions. TCRdb called the multiplex PCR reads again in MiXCR, with one record for every CDR3 protein. In the table there are 620,000 or so distinct CDR3 sequences, 16% of which are singletons. CDR3 length: 16 amino acids. Germline values: CDR1 DFQATT, CDR2 SNEGSKA (reference sequence). The V gene end was trimmed by 1 base and the J gene end by 3 bases; junction bases not matched to a gene: 2. This sample was also put to use in a study of T cells in Graves' hyperthyroidism and ophthalmopathy. That paper states: Model predictions of ophthalmopathy came a median approximately seven months before onset.

Sample: peripheral blood mononuclear cells (PBMCs), taken at new diagnosis, from a patient treated with antithyroid drugs. The origin of this receptor is a woman aged 30 to 39 with Graves disease. This sequence joins TRBV20-1 and TRBJ2-2; 13 nucleotides line up with TRBD2. This chain's CDR3 is CSARVTSGRDTGELFF. In nucleotides, the CDR3 is TGCAGTGCTAGAGTAACTAGCGGGAGGGACACCGGGGAGCTGTTTTTT.